The TCR beta chain under discussion was sequenced for a study of blood T cell repertoires in COVID-19. Study-wide background: Samples of COVID-19 (acute and convalescent) were obtained from the United States, Italy and Spain.

Study processing details: Amplification with reference gene primers provided the estimates of nucleated cell counts. Sequenced by immunoSEQ multiplex PCR; TCRdb stores in-frame clones only, minus some. V and J calls and clone size are copied from that table; D and trimming were computed from the DNA. This sample has roughly 190,000 clones, with around 80% found just once. Losses at the gene ends were 5 bases for V and 6 bases for J; bases not matched to a gene: 8. Per the germline V gene, CDR1 is SGHTS and CDR2 is YDEGEE. The CDR3 has 14 amino acids. This study enrolled people aged roughly 18 to 89 from about two dozen US geographic areas. Which cohort a participant joined came from the clinical history participants gave.

The sequence was obtained from a woman aged 50 to 60 with acute COVID-19. Input material: PBMCs or T cells enriched from blood (not recorded which). This chain uses TRBV5-8 with TRBJ1-2; 9 positions agree with TRBD1. The CDR3 is CASRFNRGPDGYTF. The CDR3 DNA reads as TGTGCCAGCAGGTTTAACAGGGGGCCGGATGGCTACACCTTC. Full variable domain (missing parts from reference TRBV5-8 and TRBJ1-2): EAGVTQSPTHLIKTRGQQATLRCSPISGHTSVYWYQQALGLGLQFLLWYDEGEERNRGNFPPRFSGRQFPNYSSELNVNALELEDSALYLCASRFNRGPDGYTFGSGTRLTVV.